The 14 T cell receptor beta chains below all came from one sample that was sequenced in a study of blood T cell repertoires in COVID-19. Clones were sequenced by immunoSEQ multiplex PCR, and TCRdb holds only the in-frame ones, with some missing. The sample has 70,000 to 85,000 clones, just over 85% seen once; the top ten hold 22%. Sequences were obtained from peripheral blood. The source is a woman over 75 in a cohort sampled during active or convalescent COVID-19.

The J gene is TRBJ2-1, the V gene TRBV12-5; 9 nucleotides line up with TRBD2. Germline loops: CDR1 LGHNT, CDR2 FRNRAP. Trimming removed 6 bases from V and 4 bases from J; junction bases left unmatched: 7. The CDR3 length is 15 residues. The CDR3 protein is CASGPGTSLYNEQFF. The CDR3 coding sequence is TGTGCTAGTGGCCCCGGGACTAGCCTTTACAATGAGCAGTTCTTC.

The chain has TRBV7-9 and TRBJ1-1, with unresolved D. V was trimmed by 3 bases and J by 0 bases, leaving 8 bases between them. The germline gives CDR1 SEHNR, CDR2 FQNEAQ (reference sequence). This CDR3 contains 14 residues. This CDR3 reads CASSLPGVNTEAFF. As DNA, the CDR3 is TGTGCCAGCAGCTTGCCCGGGGTGAACACTGAAGCTTTCTTT.

This clone was detected only a few times. V is TRBV7-9 and J is TRBJ2-1, with 9 positions matching TRBD2. Germline values: CDR1 SEHNR, CDR2 FQNEAQ (reference sequence). With V trimmed by 5 bases and J by 5 bases, 7 bases remained unmatched. This CDR3 spans 15 amino acids. The CDR3 is CASSLTSGNHNEQFF. For the CDR3, the DNA is TGTGCCAGCAGCCTGACTAGCGGAAACCACAATGAGCAGTTCTTC.

J is TRBJ2-7 and V is TRBV5-6; 7 bases map to TRBD1. The CDR3 totals 12 residues. J was trimmed by 7 bases and V by 3 bases; bases with no gene match: 4. Germline V gene data show CDR1 as SGHDT and CDR2 as YYEEEE. The CDR3 nucleotides read TGTGCCAGCAGCTGGGGACAGCGGGAGCAGTACGTC. Amino acid sequence: CASSWGQREQYV.

The V gene is TRBV5-1, the J gene TRBJ1-1; D perhaps matches TRBD1 (5 bases). Trimming stripped 0 bases from V and 1 base from J, with 7 bases between. The CDR3 loop spans 14 amino acids. Looked up from germline, CDR1 is SGHRS and CDR2 is YFSETQ. CDR3 residues: CASSLGRGNTEAFF. In nucleotides, the CDR3 is TGCGCCAGCAGCTTGGGGAGGGGGAACACTGAAGCTTTCTTT.

The CDR3 here is CASGEGLAGHTDTQYF. The CDR3 DNA reads as TGTGCTAGTGGTGAGGGACTAGCGGGACACACAGATACGCAGTATTTT. The chain has TRBV12-5 and TRBJ2-3, with 13 positions matching TRBD2. This CDR3 region has 16 residues. J lost 2 bases, V lost 5 bases, and 4 bases had no gene match. Germline lookup yields CDR1 LGHNT and CDR2 FRNRAP.

The J gene is TRBJ2-2, the V gene TRBV28, with TRBD1 matching over 7 bases. Germline V gene lookup returns CDR1 MDHEN and CDR2 SYDVKM. The trim removed 3 bases at V and 4 bases at J, leaving 2 bases unmatched. The CDR3 loop spans 14 amino acids. The CDR3 DNA is TGTGCCAGCAGTTTCAGGGGGTCCACCGGGGAGCTGTTTTTT. This codes for CASSFRGSTGELFF.

In its sample, this clone was seen once. The V call is TRBV19, the J call TRBJ1-2; 7 nucleotides line up with TRBD1. The ends lost 9 bases at V and 6 bases at J; junction bases unmatched: 13. The CDR3 runs 14 residues. From germline, CDR1 is LNHDA and CDR2 SQIVND (reference sequence). The CDR3: CASGVRQGVDGYTF. CDR3 coding DNA: TGTGCCAGCGGTGTCCGACAGGGAGTAGATGGCTACACCTTC.

This clone was seen just once. This sequence joins TRBV6-5 and TRBJ1-1; tentatively, D is TRBD1 (6 bases). CDR3 length: 12 residues. Germline V gene lookup returns CDR1 MNHEY and CDR2 SVGAGI. Trimming removed 6 bases at V and 9 bases at J, with 14 bases between. The CDR3: CASRQQGSQAFF. The CDR3, as DNA: TGTGCCAGCAGACAACAGGGTTCCCAAGCTTTCTTT.

V usage is TRBV2 and J usage is TRBJ1-5, with D uncertain. The CDR3 has 15 amino acids. Trimming removed 2 bases at V and 7 bases at J, with 15 bases between. Germline-derived CDR1 and CDR2 are SNHLY and FYNNEI. The CDR3 protein is CASSETPAGWQPQHF. CDR3 in DNA: TGTGCCAGCAGTGAAACACCAGCGGGGTGGCAGCCCCAGCATTTT.

CDR3: CAGARWREAFF. CDR3 DNA sequence: TGTGCCGGCGCCCGGTGGAGGGAAGCTTTCTTT. The chain couples TRBV28 to TRBJ1-1; D is uncertain. Trimming removed 11 bases from V and 8 bases from J, with 15 bases in between. This CDR3 region has 11 residues. The germline gives CDR1 MDHEN, CDR2 SYDVKM.

The genes are TRBV7-3 and TRBJ2-1, with TRBD1 as a possible D gene (5 bases). Germline loops: CDR1 SGHTA, CDR2 FQGTGA. V was trimmed by 2 bases and J by 4 bases, leaving 9 bases between them. The CDR3 length is 14 residues. The chain's CDR3 is CASSLQGVYNEQFF. For the CDR3, the DNA is TGTGCCAGCAGCTTACAAGGGGTGTACAATGAGCAGTTCTTC.

The rearrangement joins TRBV11-2 to TRBJ1-1; tentative D call: TRBD1 (6 bases). The CDR3 is 15 residues long. Germline-derived CDR1 and CDR2 are SGHAT and FQNNGV. V lost 1 base to trimming and J lost 0 bases, with 9 bases between them. CDR3 sequence: CASSLAAGVNTEAFF. The CDR3, as DNA: TGTGCCAGCAGCTTAGCGGCAGGGGTGAACACTGAAGCTTTCTTT.

The rearrangement uses TRBV11-2 and TRBJ2-2; 10 bases line up with TRBD1. V shed 5 bases and J 1 base; nucleotides not matched to a gene: 10. Germline CDR1 reads SGHAT; CDR2 reads FQNNGV. The CDR3 consists of 18 residues. CDR3 sequence reads: CASSTRTGGRGNTGELFF. CDR3 nucleotides: TGTGCCAGCAGCACGCGGACAGGGGGGAGGGGGAACACCGGGGAGCTGTTTTTT.